These 2 T cell receptor beta chains originate from one sample sequenced in a study of control samples from healthy donors and cancer patients. Using immunoSEQ multiplex PCR, the repertoire was profiled, and TCRdb retains in-frame clones only, with some absent. The sample shows 100,000 to 150,000 clones, around nine tenths of them seen only once. The source material was blood. The receptor set was obtained from a man between 18 and 35 years old in good health.

This chain links TRBV6-6 with TRBJ2-1; D is undetermined. The CDR3 has 12 amino acids. Germline loops: CDR1 MNHNY, CDR2 SVGAGI (reference sequence). Between the trimmed V and J ends, which lost 5 bases and 9 bases, there was a span of 11 bases. DNA for the CDR3: TGTGCCAGCAGTGCTGTAGCTTCTGAGCAGTTCTTC. It is translated as CASSAVASEQFF.

The rearrangement links TRBV5-1 to TRBJ1-1; perhaps TRBD1 as D (6 bases). Germline assignment: CDR1 SGHRS and CDR2 YFSETQ. The V end was cut by 0 bases, the J end by 3 bases, with 12 bases between. This CDR3 has 15 residues. CDR3 DNA: TGCGCCAGCAGCTTGGGGGCAGGGGTTCACACTGAAGCTTTCTTT. This codes for CASSLGAGVHTEAFF.